This TCR beta chain stems from a study of shared clonotypes between healthy human individuals. For this clone: Its antigen is not identified.

The V end was cut by 4 bases, the J end by 6 bases, with 18 bases between. Per the germline V gene, CDR1 is MNHEY and CDR2 is SVGAGI. The CDR3 runs to 16 residues. Healthy HIV-negative adults with no recent acute infections or vaccinations were recruited as donors. Study results and limitations: Shared clonotypes: roughly 4.5% naive CD4, around 4% naive CD8, around 2.4% memory CD4, approximately 0.41% memory CD8.

Only in-frame clones appear in the TCRdb table, and some are missing; sequencing was by immunoSEQ multiplex PCR. The sample includes a few million clones, over 90% seen only once; the top ten take under 0.45%. The sequencing input was naive CD4+ T cells from PBMCs. Regarding subset: CD45RA+ positively selected. The TCR originated in a man aged 18 to 35 in good health. Some clones in this sample may be carry-over from other donors' samples. V usage is TRBV6-5 and J usage is TRBJ2-2, with D possibly being TRBD2 (6 bases). CDR3 region: CASSSQTRSEAGELFF. The DNA for the CDR3 is TGTGCCAGCAGTTCCCAGACTAGGTCGGAAGCCGGGGAGCTGTTTTTT.